The T cell receptor beta chain described here comes from a study of T cells in localized non-small cell lung cancer. General study findings and limits: Turning up in adjacent lung were a median roughly 59 of the top 100 tumor clones. There was an association of higher blood T cell density with longer overall survival.

A remark on this clone: Its matching antigen is unknown.

The CDR3 loop spans 13 amino acids. Assay used: immunoSEQ multiplex PCR; TCRdb lists only in-frame clones, some missing. The sample shows about 15,000 clones, around 85% of them seen only once. This sample comprised peripheral blood, obtained before any cancer treatment. The chain is built from TRBV12-1 and TRBJ2-1; the table's D call, TRBD1, was not checked against the DNA. TRBV12-1 is reported as a pseudogene. The receptor comes from an older female donor with stage I squamous cell lung carcinoma. The DNA of the CDR3 is TGTGCCAGCAGGGGGCTTAGGTACAATGAGCAGTTCTTC. Residues: CASRGLRYNEQFF.